Below, 14 T cell receptor beta chains from the same sample are listed, as sequenced in a study of blood T cell repertoires in COVID-19. Profiling relied on immunoSEQ multiplex PCR, and the TCRdb table lists in-frame clones only, not all of them. This table has roughly 230,000 clones, 85% to 90% appearing once. Input material: peripheral blood. The receptor set was obtained from a woman aged 60 to 75 with COVID-19, enrolled during active disease.

This rearrangement joins TRBV9 to TRBJ2-1; D may be TRBD2 (6 bases). Trimming stripped 0 bases from V and 7 bases from J, with 14 bases between. Germline assignment: CDR1 SGDLS and CDR2 YYNGEE. There are 15 residues in the CDR3. The CDR3 protein is CASSVGGVAPNEQFF. Written as DNA, the CDR3 is TGTGCCAGCAGCGTAGGCGGGGTCGCCCCAAATGAGCAGTTCTTC. The full variable domain, with the rest looked up from reference TRBV9 and TRBJ2-1, is DSGVTQTPKHLITATGQRVTLRCSPRSGDLSVYWYQQSLDQGLQFLIQYYNGEERAKGNILERFSAQQFPDLHSELNLSSLELGDSALYFCASSVGGVAPNEQFFGPGTRLTVL.

This clone was recorded once. This chain joins TRBV3-1 (or the pseudogene TRBV3-2) and TRBJ1-1, with D maybe TRBD1 (5 bases). The CDR3 totals 14 residues. The V gene's germline CDR1 is LGHDT and CDR2 YNNKEL (reference sequence). Trimming took off 1 base at V and 1 base at J, with 7 bases between the two ends. The CDR3 is CASSQAGPNTEAFF. DNA of the CDR3: TGTGCCAGCAGCCAAGCAGGGCCGAACACTGAAGCTTTCTTT.

The chain is built from TRBV2 and TRBJ2-5, with D possibly matching TRBD1 (5 bases). CDR1 is SNHLY and CDR2 is FYNNEI in the germline V gene. The CDR3 is 15 residues long. V lost 3 bases to trimming and J lost 0 bases, with 11 bases between them. DNA of the CDR3: TGTGCCAGCAGTGAGCTGACAGTTAACCAAGAGACCCAGTACTTC. It codes for CASSELTVNQETQYF.

This chain links TRBV2 with TRBJ2-6, with D possibly being TRBD1 (6 bases). Germline-derived CDR1 and CDR2 are SNHLY and FYNNEI. V lost 6 bases and J 0 bases, leaving 18 bases between the germline ends. The CDR3 has 18 amino acids. CDR3 coding DNA: TGTGCCAGCAGGTCATACAGGGTTTCAGACTCTGGGGCCAACGTCCTGACTTTC. Translated, it gives CASRSYRVSDSGANVLTF.

The chain recombines TRBV30 with TRBJ1-2; tentative D call: TRBD1 (5 bases). The CDR3 totals 13 residues. With 3 bases removed from V and 7 bases from J, the gap between germline ends came to 15 bases. Germline CDR1 and CDR2: GTSNPN and SVGIG (reference sequence). CDR3 sequence reads: CAWRGGEGGGYTF. CDR3 nucleotide sequence: TGTGCCTGGAGGGGGGGGGAGGGAGGTGGCTACACCTTC.

This chain uses TRBV12-3 or TRBV12-4 with TRBJ1-4; D is possibly TRBD1 (6 bases). Trimming left V 6 bases short and J 6 bases short, with 11 bases between. The CDR3 totals 13 residues. The CDR3 sequence: CASSPRGYEKLFF. DNA for the CDR3: TGTGCCAGCAGCCCTAGGGGGTATGAAAAACTGTTTTTT.

V and J are TRBV28 and TRBJ1-5; D perhaps matches TRBD1 (5 bases). V lost 6 bases and J 5 bases, leaving 20 bases between the germline ends. Germline V gives CDR1 MDHEN, CDR2 SYDVKM. There are 16 residues in the CDR3. The CDR3 coding sequence is TGTGCCAGCAGCCACTTCAGCGGGGGGTTGTATCAGCCCCAGCATTTT. The encoded protein is CASSHFSGGLYQPQHF.

At least ten counts were recorded for this clone. The chain links TRBV5-1 to TRBJ2-5; 8 positions match TRBD2. The CDR3 spans 15 residues. The germline CDR1 and CDR2 sequences are SGHRS and YFSETQ. The V and J ends lost 3 bases and 3 bases, in that order; junction bases with no gene match: 7. This CDR3 is CASSWDTSGEETQYF. For the CDR3, the DNA is TGCGCCAGCAGCTGGGACACTAGCGGAGAAGAGACCCAGTACTTC. Combining the CDR3 with reference TRBV5-1 and TRBJ2-5 gives the whole variable domain KAGVTQTPRYLIKTRGQQVTLSCSPISGHRSVSWYQQTPGQGLQFLFEYFSETQRNKGNFPGRFSGRQFSNSRSEMNVSTLELGDSALYLCASSWDTSGEETQYFGPGTRLLVL.

This chain links TRBV19 with TRBJ2-1, with D maybe TRBD1 (6 bases). With 5 bases removed from V and 4 bases from J, the gap between germline ends came to 12 bases. CDR3 length: 14 amino acids. Germline CDR1 LNHDA, CDR2 SQIVND (reference sequence). CDR3 region: CASSGIGQYNEQFF. DNA of the CDR3: TGTGCCAGTAGTGGAATCGGACAGTACAATGAGCAGTTCTTC. Full variable domain (outside the CDR3, taken from reference TRBV19 and TRBJ2-1): DGGITQSPKYLFRKEGQNVTLSCEQNLNHDAMYWYRQDPGQGLRLIYYSQIVNDFQKGDIAEGYSVSREKKESFPLTVTSAQKNPTAFYLCASSGIGQYNEQFFGPGTRLTVL.

The chain is built from TRBV11-2 and TRBJ2-2, with 12 bases matching TRBD1. With 1 base clipped from V and 4 bases from J, the junction kept 7 bases outside the gene matches. This CDR3 comprises 18 residues. Germline values: CDR1 SGHAT, CDR2 FQNNGV. The chain's CDR3 is CASSLVVGQGAVTGELFF. The CDR3 DNA reads as TGTGCCAGCAGCTTAGTCGTGGGACAGGGGGCTGTCACCGGGGAGCTGTTTTTT.

The chain has TRBV7-2 and TRBJ2-5; 7 bases are shared with TRBD1. The junction had 14 bases not matched to a gene; V was cut back by 2 bases and J by 5 bases. Per germline, CDR1 SGHTA and CDR2 FQGNSA. The CDR3 loop spans 17 amino acids. The CDR3, as DNA: TGTGCCAGCAGCTTATTGGGACAGATCCCTGAATTCGAGACCCAGTACTTC. The encoded protein is CASSLLGQIPEFETQYF.

The chain employs TRBV3-1 (or the pseudogene TRBV3-2) and TRBJ2-5, with D perhaps matching TRBD2 (6 bases). Germline values: CDR1 LGHDT, CDR2 YNNKEL (reference sequence). The CDR3 contains 15 residues. The V gene lost 5 bases and the J gene lost 5 bases, with 18 bases spanning the gap. The CDR3 protein is CASSWNRGGAETQYF. As DNA, the CDR3 is TGTGCCAGCAGCTGGAATCGGGGCGGGGCGGAGACCCAGTACTTC.

The V and J genes are TRBV9 and TRBJ1-2; D unclear. CDR3 length equals 17 residues. Germline assignment: CDR1 SGDLS and CDR2 YYNGEE. The V and J ends lost 5 bases and 6 bases respectively, with 26 bases between them. This chain's CDR3 is CASSSLPQHTTLNGYTF. The CDR3 nucleotides are TGTGCCAGCAGTTCCCTCCCCCAACATACGACACTTAATGGCTACACCTTC.

The rearrangement joins TRBV5-4 to TRBJ1-2; no clear D. CDR3 size: 15 residues. Trimming shortened V by 3 bases and J by 1 base, and 13 bases separated the two germline ends. From germline, CDR1 is SGHNT and CDR2 YYREEE (reference sequence). CDR3 in DNA: TGTGCCAGCAGCTCTGGAGGGCAGAATAACTATGGCTACACCTTC. Translating it yields CASSSGGQNNYGYTF.